The rows below give T cell receptor beta chains drawn from one sample of a study of T cells in Graves' hyperthyroidism and ophthalmopathy. TCRdb recomputed calls from the multiplex PCR reads with MiXCR, one row per CDR3 protein. This sample carries around 500,000 distinct CDR3 sequences, approximately 15% of them seen once, and the ten largest clones take less than 20%. The material sequenced was blood. These receptors all come from a woman aged 18 to 35 with Graves' hyperthyroidism. The CDR3 runs from the conserved cysteine through the conserved F or W. The order of the fields is D gene, clone size, J gene, V gene, CDR3 DNA, CDR3 protein. D genes are given only for firm matches. Not every row has a clone size; where given, it reads once, few, many or a size class.

>.|many|TRBJ1-5|TRBV18
TGTGCCAGCTCACCATCCAGGGCGGGACAGCCCCAGCATTTT
CASSPSRAGQPQHF
>.|.|TRBJ1-5|TRBV19
TGTGCCAGTAGTATGTTGAGCCCCAATCAGCCCCAGCATTTT
CASSMLSPNQPQHF
>.|many|TRBJ1-4|TRBV27
TGTGCCAGCAGCCAAGGACAGCCCAATGAAAAACTGTTTTTT
CASSQGQPNEKLFF
>.|many|TRBJ1-4|TRBV12-3/TRBV12-4
TGTGCCAGCAGTTTACAGGGCGGCCGTAATGAAAAACTGTTTTTT
CASSLQGGRNEKLFF
>TRBD1|many|TRBJ1-1|TRBV6-6
TGTGCCAGCAGTTACTCGCGGTACGGACAGGGGCCGGAGAACACTGAAGCTTTCTTT
CASSYSRYGQGPENTEAFF
>TRBD2|many|TRBJ2-5|TRBV7-8
TGTGCCAGCAGCTTAGGGTTGCGGGGACTGGGAGGGTCCATGGAGACCCAGTACTTC
CASSLGLRGLGGSMETQYF
>.|many|TRBJ1-2|TRBV30
TGTGCCGCCCCAAAAGCCGGGTACCGCCACTATGGCTACACCTTC
CAAPKAGYRHYGYTF
>.|few|TRBJ1-1|TRBV6-1
TGTGCCAGCAGTGGGGTAGTCACTGAAGCTTTCTTT
CASSGVVTEAFF
>.|many|TRBJ2-3|TRBV11-2
TGTGCCAGCAGCCCTGCCCGGGCGCAGTATTTT
CASSPARAQYF
>TRBD1|few|TRBJ1-2|TRBV4-1
TGCGCCAGCAGCCAAGTACTTACAGGGGATGGCCGCTATGGCTACACCTTC
CASSQVLTGDGRYGYTF
>TRBD1|many|TRBJ2-1|TRBV12-3/TRBV12-4
TGTGCCAGCAGCCCGGACAGGGGGAGATGGAATGAGCAGTTCTTC
CASSPDRGRWNEQFF